This T cell receptor beta chain was documented in a study of blood T cell repertoires in COVID-19. In the study overall: COVID-19 samples from acute and convalescent phases originated in the United States, Italy and Spain. Sources were T cells, B-cell-depleted T cells, or PBMCs; the material itself was cDNA or gDNA.

The CDR3 consists of 15 residues. The germline V gene has CDR1 MNHNS and CDR2 SASEGT. Trimming removed 5 bases from V and 0 bases from J, with 11 bases in between. Using immunoSEQ multiplex PCR, the repertoire was profiled, and TCRdb retains in-frame clones only, with some absent. The table lists around 270,000 clones, around nine tenths of them singletons, with 4.6% in the top ten. Sequencing used peripheral blood. V usage is TRBV6-1 and J usage is TRBJ2-1; perhaps TRBD2 as D (5 bases). This sequence originates from a man aged 40-49 years with acute or convalescent COVID-19. The CDR3 bases are TGTGCCAGCAGTACGACGGGGAGCTCCTACAATGAGCAGTTCTTC. It yields the protein CASSTTGSSYNEQFF.